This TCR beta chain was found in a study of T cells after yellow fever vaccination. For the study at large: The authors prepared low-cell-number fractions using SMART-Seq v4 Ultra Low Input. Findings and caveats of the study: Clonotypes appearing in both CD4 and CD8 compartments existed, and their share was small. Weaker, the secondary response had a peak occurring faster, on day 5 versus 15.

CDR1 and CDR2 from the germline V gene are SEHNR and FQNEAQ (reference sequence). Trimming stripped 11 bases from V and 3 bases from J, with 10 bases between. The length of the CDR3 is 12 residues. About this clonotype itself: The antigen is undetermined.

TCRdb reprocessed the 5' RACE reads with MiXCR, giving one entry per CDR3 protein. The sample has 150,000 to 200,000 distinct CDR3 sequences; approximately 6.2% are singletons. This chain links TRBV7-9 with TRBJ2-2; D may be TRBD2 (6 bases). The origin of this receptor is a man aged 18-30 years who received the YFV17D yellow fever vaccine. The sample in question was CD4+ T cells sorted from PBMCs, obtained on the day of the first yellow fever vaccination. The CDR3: CAGGLYTGELFF. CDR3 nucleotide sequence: TGTGCCGGAGGACTATACACCGGGGAGCTGTTTTTT.